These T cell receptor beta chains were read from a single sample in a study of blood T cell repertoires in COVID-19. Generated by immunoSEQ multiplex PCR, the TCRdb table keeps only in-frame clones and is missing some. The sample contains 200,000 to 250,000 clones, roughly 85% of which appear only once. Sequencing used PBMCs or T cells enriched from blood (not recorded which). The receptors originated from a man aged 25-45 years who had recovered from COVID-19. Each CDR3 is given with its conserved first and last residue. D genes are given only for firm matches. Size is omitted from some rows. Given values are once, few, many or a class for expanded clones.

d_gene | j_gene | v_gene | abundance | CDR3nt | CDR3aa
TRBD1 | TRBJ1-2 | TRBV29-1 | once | TGCAGCGTTTGGACAGGGGAGAAAAACTACACCTTC | CSVWTGEKNYTF
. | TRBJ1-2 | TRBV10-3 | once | TGTGCCATCAGTGAGGGAGACTATGGCTACACCTTC | CAISEGDYGYTF
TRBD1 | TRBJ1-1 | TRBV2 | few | TGTGCCAGCAGTGTTAGGGGGCCCTTACGGGCTGAAGCTTTCTTT | CASSVRGPLRAEAFF
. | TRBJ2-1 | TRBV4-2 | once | TGTGCCAGCAGCCAAGGGGACAGGATCGGGGGGCATGAGCAGTTCTTC | CASSQGDRIGGHEQFF
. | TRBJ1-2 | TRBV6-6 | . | TGTGCCAGCAGTTACAGGGGCCGCTATGGCTACACCTTC | CASSYRGRYGYTF
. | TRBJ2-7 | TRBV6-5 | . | TGTGCCAGCAGTTTCCTAGCGAATTTCTACGAGCAGTACTTC | CASSFLANFYEQYF
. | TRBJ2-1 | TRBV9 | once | TGTGCCAGCAGCGCAACAGGGAACAATGAGCAGTTCTTC | CASSATGNNEQFF
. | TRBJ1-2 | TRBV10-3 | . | TGTGCCATCAGTGAGGGCGGGGGTCCTAACTATGGCTACACCTTC | CAISEGGGPNYGYTF
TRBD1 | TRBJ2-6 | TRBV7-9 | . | TGTGCCAGCAGCATCCCGGGACAGGCCAGCTCTGGGGCCAACGTCCTGACTTTC | CASSIPGQASSGANVLTF
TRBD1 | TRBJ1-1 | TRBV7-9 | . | TGTGCCAGCAAAGAGCAGGGAGGTGGACAGGGGGTGAACACTGAAGCTTTCTTT | CASKEQGGGQGVNTEAFF
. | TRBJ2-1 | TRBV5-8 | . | TGTGCCAGCAGCTTGAACACAGGGAGTTCGTCCTACAATGAGCAGTTCTTC | CASSLNTGSSSYNEQFF
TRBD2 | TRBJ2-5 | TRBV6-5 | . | TGTGCCAGCAGCGGACTAGCGGGAGGGGAAGAGACCCAGTACTTC | CASSGLAGGEETQYF
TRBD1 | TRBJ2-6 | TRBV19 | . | TGTGCCAGTAGTACCGACAGGGGGCTCCTCTCTGGGGCCAACGTCCTGACTTTC | CASSTDRGLLSGANVLTF
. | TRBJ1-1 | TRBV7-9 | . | TGTGCCAGCAGCCCGAGGACAGTCACTGAAGCTTTCTTT | CASSPRTVTEAFF
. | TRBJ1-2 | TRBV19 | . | TGTGCCACCCGGTCCGGGATCTTCTATGGCTACACCTTC | CATRSGIFYGYTF
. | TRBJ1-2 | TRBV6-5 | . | TGTGCCAGCAGTCCGTCCTCTACGATTTATGGCTACACCTTC | CASSPSSTIYGYTF
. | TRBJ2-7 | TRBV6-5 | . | TGTGCCAGCAGTTACCAACCAGGGTCCAACGAGCAGTACTTC | CASSYQPGSNEQYF
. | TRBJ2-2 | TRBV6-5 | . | TGTGCCAGCAGTCCTCTTAATAGCTGGGAGCTGTTTTTT | CASSPLNSWELFF
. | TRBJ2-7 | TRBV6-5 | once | TGTGCCAGCAGTTACTCCAGGGGTTCCGAGCAGTACTTC | CASSYSRGSEQYF
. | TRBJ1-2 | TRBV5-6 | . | TGTGCCAGCAGCTTGGGGTCGTCAGTCGCTGGCTACACCTTC | CASSLGSSVAGYTF
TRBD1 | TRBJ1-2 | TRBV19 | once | TGTGCCAGTAGTAACGCAGACAGGGAAGGCTACACCTTC | CASSNADREGYTF
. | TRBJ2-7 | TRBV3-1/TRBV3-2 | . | TGTGCCAGCAGGCAAGACCCTAGCTCGGGCGAGCAGTACTTC | CASRQDPSSGEQYF
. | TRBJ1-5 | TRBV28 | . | TGTGCCAGTCTAGACAGGAGATATCAGCCCCAGCATTTT | CASLDRRYQPQHF
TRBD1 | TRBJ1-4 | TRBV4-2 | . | TGTGCCAGCCTGGGACAGGGGGATGAAAAACTGTTTTTT | CASLGQGDEKLFF
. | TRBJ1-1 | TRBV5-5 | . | TGTGCCAGCAGCCGTGGAACAGGATTCACTGAAGCTTTCTTT | CASSRGTGFTEAFF
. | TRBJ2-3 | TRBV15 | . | TGTGCCACCAGCAGAGGGAACTATATCACAGATACGCAGTATTTT | CATSRGNYITDTQYF
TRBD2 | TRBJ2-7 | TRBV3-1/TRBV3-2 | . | TGTGCCAGCAGCCAGGGACTAGCGGGAGACTACGAGCAGTACTTC | CASSQGLAGDYEQYF
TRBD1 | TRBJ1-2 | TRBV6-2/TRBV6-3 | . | TGTGCCAGCAGTAGTTGGACAGGGGAAAACTATGGCTACACCTTC | CASSSWTGENYGYTF
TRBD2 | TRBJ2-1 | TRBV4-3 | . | TGCGCCAGCAGCCCCGGGACTAGCGGATACAATGAGCAGTTCTTC | CASSPGTSGYNEQFF
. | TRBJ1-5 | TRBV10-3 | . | TGTGCCATCAGGAGCGAGGGGGGCAATCAGCCCCAGCATTTT | CAIRSEGGNQPQHF
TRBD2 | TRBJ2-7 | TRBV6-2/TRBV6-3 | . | TGTGCCAGCAGTTACGCGGGCGGGAGCGCGTACGAGCAGTACTTC | CASSYAGGSAYEQYF